A single sample is the source of the 15 T cell receptor beta chains below, sequenced in a study of blood T cell repertoires in COVID-19. The method was immunoSEQ multiplex PCR; TCRdb's version includes in-frame clones alone and lacks a portion of them. The profile shows some 220,000 clones, 80% to 90% of them singletons. Sequencing used peripheral blood. Receptors originate from a middle-aged man with active or convalescent COVID-19.

The J gene is TRBJ1-5, the V gene TRBV19, with 9 bases matching TRBD1. CDR1 and CDR2 (germline): LNHDA, SQIVND (reference sequence). The CDR3 is made up of 15 amino acids. Trimming at V came to 6 bases and at J to 7 bases, leaving 10 bases not matched to a gene. The chain's CDR3 is CASSIGTGGIQPQHF. The CDR3 bases are TGTGCCAGTAGCATCGGTACAGGGGGCATCCAGCCCCAGCATTTT.

J is TRBJ1-5 and V is TRBV21-1; the D call of TRBD1 is as the table states it, not checked on the DNA. TRBV21-1 is labeled a pseudogene. The CDR3 extends over 16 amino acids. CDR3 in DNA: TGTGCCAGCAGCTGGGACAGCTCAAGGGGCAATCAGCCCCAGCATTTT. Its translation: CASSWDSSRGNQPQHF.

This chain connects TRBV6-5 to TRBJ2-1; 10 bases match TRBD2. This CDR3 spans 16 amino acids. The J segment lost 7 bases and the V segment lost 4 bases, leaving 10 bases of the junction unmatched. Germline CDR1 and CDR2: MNHEY and SVGAGI. CDR3 amino acids: CASSFSAGGPMNEQFF. DNA for the CDR3: TGTGCCAGCAGTTTCTCAGCGGGAGGGCCGATGAATGAGCAGTTCTTC.

This clone appeared a few times. This chain joins TRBV6-2 or TRBV6-3 and TRBJ1-4, with D possibly TRBD1 on 5 matching bases. CDR3 length: 14 residues. V was cut by 6 bases and J by 3 bases, with 11 bases left in between. CDR1 MNHEY and CDR2 SVGEGT come from the germline V gene. The CDR3 here is CASSPGHSNEKLFF. As DNA, the CDR3 is TGTGCCAGCAGCCCCGGACACTCTAATGAAAAACTGTTTTTT.

The J gene is TRBJ1-4, the V gene TRBV11-2, with 7 bases matching TRBD1. V dropped 3 bases and J dropped 0; count of bases not matched to a gene: 13. Per germline, CDR1 SGHAT and CDR2 FQNNGV. The CDR3 loop spans 19 amino acids. The DNA for the CDR3 is TGTGCCAGCAGCTTGCTGACAGGGTACGGGCCTGCAACTAATGAAAAACTGTTTTTT. Translated, it gives CASSLLTGYGPATNEKLFF.

The rearrangement uses TRBV25-1 and TRBJ2-7, with D possibly matching TRBD1 (6 bases). V was shortened by 5 bases and J by 5 bases, with 16 bases between the two germline ends. Germline V lookup: CDR1 MGHDK, CDR2 SYGVNS. The CDR3 runs 14 residues. In nucleotides, the CDR3 is TGTGCCAGCAGTTTGGGGGCAGGAACCCACGAGCAGTACTTC. It translates to CASSLGAGTHEQYF.

This clone was picked up one time. The chain has TRBV4-3 and TRBJ1-2; TRBD1 aligns across 8 bases. V gave up 5 bases and J gave up 3 bases; unmatched junction bases: 5. The CDR3 runs 14 residues. Germline-derived CDR1 and CDR2 are LGHNA and YSLEER. CDR3 sequence (DNA): TGCGCCAGCAGCACTCGACAGGGGTACTATGGCTACACCTTC. This encodes CASSTRQGYYGYTF.

This chain links TRBV5-1 with TRBJ2-5; 7 positions agree with TRBD2. The germline V gene encodes CDR1 SGHRS and CDR2 YFSETQ. V trimming: 1 base; J trimming: 4 bases; junction bases outside the gene matches: 1. The CDR3 extends over 13 amino acids. CDR3 DNA sequence: TGCGCCAGCAGCTTGTCGGGGGGAGAGACCCAGTACTTC. As protein: CASSLSGGETQYF.

This clone was seen a single time. V is TRBV5-5 and J is TRBJ2-6; no definite D call. The V end lost 4 bases, the J end lost 0 bases, and 11 bases lay between the germline ends. This CDR3 has 16 residues. The germline gives CDR1 SGHKS, CDR2 YYEKEE (reference sequence). The CDR3 loop reads CASSPYSNSGANVLTF. The CDR3 DNA reads as TGTGCCAGCAGCCCCTACAGTAACTCTGGGGCCAACGTCCTGACTTTC. Drawing the rest from reference TRBV5-5 and TRBJ2-6, the complete variable domain is DAGVTQSPTHLIKTRGQQVTLRCSPISGHKSVSWYQQVLGQGPQFIFQYYEKEERGRGNFPDRFSARQFPNYSSELNVNALLLGDSALYLCASSPYSNSGANVLTFGAGSRLTVL.

This CDR3 is CASSSPTGGANEKLFF. The CDR3 DNA reads TGTGCCAGCAGCTCACCCACAGGGGGTGCTAATGAAAAACTGTTTTTT. This chain links TRBV5-5 with TRBJ1-4; 8 positions agree with TRBD1. CDR1 SGHKS and CDR2 YYEKEE come from the germline V gene (reference sequence). V lost 3 bases and J lost 3; bases outside the gene matches: 7. The CDR3 has 16 residues.

The rearrangement joins TRBV18 to TRBJ2-2; 11 nucleotides agree with TRBD2. CDR1 is KGHSH, CDR2 LQKENI, per germline. This CDR3 spans 18 amino acids. The ends lost 0 bases at V and 3 bases at J; junction bases unmatched: 6. CDR3 in DNA: TGTGCCAGCTCACCACCGGGACTAGCGGATTCGTACACCGGGGAGCTGTTTTTT. It encodes CASSPPGLADSYTGELFF.

The chain combines TRBV18 with TRBJ2-7; possible D gene TRBD1, 5 bases. Deletions cut 1 base from V and 2 bases from J, with 12 bases between. The CDR3 totals 15 residues. The V gene's germline CDR1 is KGHSH and CDR2 LQKENI. The CDR3 protein is CASSPQGQGPYEQYF. The CDR3 nucleotides are TGTGCCAGCTCACCACAGGGGCAAGGGCCCTACGAGCAGTACTTC.

This clone was counted a few times. V gene TRBV10-3 combines with J gene TRBJ1-6; D perhaps matches TRBD1 (5 bases). Trimming removed 6 bases at V and 3 bases at J, with 6 bases between. CDR1 is ENHRY and CDR2 is SYGVKD in the germline V gene. This CDR3 region has 13 residues. CDR3 sequence reads: CAIRDNYNSPLHF. The DNA for the CDR3 is TGTGCCATCAGGGACAACTATAATTCACCCCTCCACTTT.

The chain is built from TRBV6-5 and TRBJ2-7, with a tentative D call TRBD1 (6 bases). The length of the CDR3 is 13 residues. V was trimmed by 9 bases and J by 7 bases, leaving 19 bases between them. Germline V gives CDR1 MNHEY, CDR2 SVGAGI. DNA of the CDR3: TGTGCCAGACTACGACAGGAGATGAGGGAGCAGTACGTC. It specifies CARLRQEMREQYV.

The chain employs TRBV4-1 and TRBJ2-3; D not certain. With 2 bases removed from V and 6 bases from J, the gap between germline ends came to 9 bases. The germline V gene has CDR1 MGHRA and CDR2 YSYEKL. The CDR3 is 13 amino acids. CDR3 in DNA: TGCGCCAGCAGCCAACGGCTGGGCGATACGCAGTATTTT. Its protein product is CASSQRLGDTQYF.